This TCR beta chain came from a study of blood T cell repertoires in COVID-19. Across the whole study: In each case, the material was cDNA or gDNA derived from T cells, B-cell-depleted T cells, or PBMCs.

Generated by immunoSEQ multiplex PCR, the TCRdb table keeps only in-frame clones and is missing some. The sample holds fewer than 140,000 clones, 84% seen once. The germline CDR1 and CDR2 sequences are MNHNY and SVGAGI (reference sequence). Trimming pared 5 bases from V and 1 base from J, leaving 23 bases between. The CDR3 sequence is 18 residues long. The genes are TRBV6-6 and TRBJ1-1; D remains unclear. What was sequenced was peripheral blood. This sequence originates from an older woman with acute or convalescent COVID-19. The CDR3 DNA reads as TGTGCCAGCAGTCGCGACGGCGGAGGGAGGTCTGGGAACACTGAAGCTTTCTTT. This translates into CASSRDGGGRSGNTEAFF.